This T cell receptor beta chain derives from a study of T cell responses to AZD1222 COVID-19 vaccine. General study points: Researchers report vaccine-associated CD4 TCRs spanning spike, with dominance at 160-218 and 743-854. In all cases, repertoires were sampled only after the peak T cell response. Clonal diversity may have been underestimated, and the donors were mostly white British, with more females than males.

Sequencing used immunoSEQ multiplex PCR; TCRdb keeps in-frame clones, though not all of them. The top ten clones hold roughly 1.7% of a sample with over 150,000 clones, roughly 92% of them seen once. Notes on this clone: The antigen remains unidentified.

V shed 1 base, J shed 6 bases, and the junction held 9 bases outside the gene matches. This CDR3 is 17 amino acids long. The germline CDR1 and CDR2 sequences are SGHRS and YFSETQ. This material consisted of peripheral blood, taken 28 days after the second AZD1222 dose. The clonotype comes from an adult who received the AZD1222 COVID-19 vaccine. The chain joins TRBV5-1 to TRBJ2-2, with 10 positions matching TRBD2. In DNA form, the CDR3 reads TGCGCCAGCAGCTTGAGAAGGCTAGCGGGAGCAGCCGGGGAGCTGTTTTTT. It codes for CASSLRRLAGAAGELFF.